Listed below are T cell receptor beta chains from one sample, sequenced in a study of graft-versus-host responses after intestinal transplantation. Sequenced by immunoSEQ multiplex PCR; TCRdb stores in-frame clones only, minus some. The sample records some 10,000 clones, around four fifths being singletons. The sample in question was PBMCs, obtained about 490 days after intestinal transplant. Receptors originate from a human patient who received an intestinal transplant, so some T cells may come from the graft donor. The CDR3 runs from the conserved cysteine through the conserved F or W. The order of the fields is D gene, V gene, J gene, clone size, CDR3 DNA, CDR3 protein. A D gene is named only where the DNA matches it firmly. The size of a clone is reported for some rows only, either as once, few or many, or as a class for expanded clones.

NA,TRBV18,TRBJ2-2,NA,TGTGCCAGCTCACCACAGGAAACAGACACCGGGGAGCTGTTTTTT,CASSPQETDTGELFF
TRBD2,TRBV6-4,TRBJ2-1,NA,TGTGCCAGCAGTGACCGTCCTAGCGGGGGGTGGAATGAGCAGTTCTTC,CASSDRPSGGWNEQFF
TRBD1,TRBV18,TRBJ1-5,NA,TGTGCCAGCTCACCCCAGACAGGGAGCAATCAGCCCCAGCATTTT,CASSPQTGSNQPQHF
NA,TRBV29-1,TRBJ1-1,NA,TGCAGCGCCGCTAGGCAGGTAACCCTTGAAGCTTTCTTT,CSAARQVTLEAFF
TRBD2,TRBV6-6,TRBJ2-7,few,TGTGCCAGCAGTCACGGGAGGGAGCAGTACTTC,CASSHGREQYF
NA,TRBV28,TRBJ1-2,NA,TGTGCCAGCAGAAAAACAGGGCACCTGAACTATGGCTACACCTTC,CASRKTGHLNYGYTF
TRBD2,TRBV10-1,TRBJ2-1,NA,TGCGCCAGCAGTGAGGGCGGGAGGGCCCACAATGAGCAATTCTTC,CASSEGGRAHNEQFF
NA,TRBV7-7,TRBJ2-5,NA,TGTGCTAGCAGCTTCACAGGCAACGTGGAGACCCAGTACTTC,CASSFTGNVETQYF
NA,TRBV9,TRBJ1-2,NA,TGTGCCAGCAGCGCCTCCGCCTATGGCTACACCTTC,CASSASAYGYTF
TRBD1,TRBV10-1,TRBJ2-3,NA,TGCGCCAGCAGTGAAGGGACAGGGGATACAGATACGCAGTATTTT,CASSEGTGDTDTQYF
TRBD1,TRBV7-9,TRBJ1-6,few,TGTGCCAGCAGCTTATACCCCGACAGGGATAATTCACCCCTCCACTTT,CASSLYPDRDNSPLHF
TRBD2,TRBV19,TRBJ2-3,once,TGTGCCAGTAGGCTGAGGTCTAGCGGGAGTTCAGATACGCAGTATTTT,CASRLRSSGSSDTQYF
NA,TRBV6-6,TRBJ2-4,NA,TGTGCCAGCAGTGCCGGGGCGACCAACATTCAGTACTTC,CASSAGATNIQYF
NA,TRBV5-1,TRBJ2-2,NA,TGCGCCAGCAGCTCACAGGGAGCGAACACCGGGGAGCTGTTTTTT,CASSSQGANTGELFF
NA,TRBV19,TRBJ2-7,NA,TGTGCCAGTCGCATGCCCTCGTCGGGAGCCTACGAGCAGTACTTC,CASRMPSSGAYEQYF
TRBD2,TRBV4-1,TRBJ2-1,NA,TGCGCCAGCAGCCCCCTAGCGGGAGTCTCCTACAATGAGCAGTTCTTC,CASSPLAGVSYNEQFF
NA,TRBV5-4,TRBJ2-2,NA,TGTGCCAGCAGCTTACAGAACACCGGGGAGCTGTTTTTT,CASSLQNTGELFF
TRBD2,TRBV27,TRBJ2-7,NA,TGTGCCAGCAGTCCTTGGACTAGCGGGAGCCTCTACGAGCAGTACTTC,CASSPWTSGSLYEQYF
NA,TRBV7-8,TRBJ2-1,NA,TGTGCCAGCAGCTATTGGGCTAGGTGGGGGGATGAGCAGTTCTTC,CASSYWARWGDEQFF
TRBD2,TRBV6-1,TRBJ2-1,few,TGTGCCAGCAGTGATCGAGCGGGAGGGCCGAGCGAGCAGTTCTTC,CASSDRAGGPSEQFF
NA,TRBV6-5,TRBJ2-7,NA,TGTGCCAGCAGTTACGACCCGCGGGGCTCCTACGAGCAGTACTTC,CASSYDPRGSYEQYF
TRBD1,TRBV19,TRBJ2-7,once,TGTGCCAGTAGTCTAGGGACAGAGGGGACCTACGAGCAGTACTTC,CASSLGTEGTYEQYF
NA,TRBV2,TRBJ2-1,NA,TGTGCCAGCAGCCCCATTTCATGGACTCGGGATGAGCAGTTCTTC,CASSPISWTRDEQFF
NA,TRBV29-1,TRBJ1-4,NA,TGCAGCGTTGTCGGGGCCCTATGGGGTGAAAAACTGTTTTTT,CSVVGALWGEKLFF
TRBD1,TRBV28,TRBJ2-1,NA,TGTGCCAGCAGTCCCGGGACAGGGGGCTACTGGACCTACAATGAGCAGTTCTTC,CASSPGTGGYWTYNEQFF
TRBD1,TRBV7-6,TRBJ2-3,few,TGTGCCAGCAGCTTAGAGGGGACAGGCCATGATTTGGGGCAGTATTTT,CASSLEGTGHDLGQYF
NA,TRBV9,TRBJ1-1,NA,TGTGCCAGCAGCGTAAATAGTGGGGGAGGCACTGAAGCTTTCTTT,CASSVNSGGGTEAFF
NA,TRBV6-6,TRBJ1-5,medium-sized,TGTGCCAGCAGTTACTCGGGGCCTAGTCAGCCCCAGCATTTT,CASSYSGPSQPQHF
TRBD2,TRBV7-9,TRBJ2-2,NA,TGTGCCAGCAGCCCTAGCGGGGGGAACACCGGGGAGCTGTTTTTT,CASSPSGGNTGELFF
NA,TRBV18,TRBJ2-1,NA,TGTGCCAGCTCACCCCAGGACAGATACGACTACAATGAGCAGTTCTTC,CASSPQDRYDYNEQFF
NA,TRBV5-6,TRBJ1-5,NA,TGTGCCAGCAGCTTGGTAGGGGACCAGCCCCAGCATTTT,CASSLVGDQPQHF
NA,TRBV6-6,TRBJ2-3,NA,TGTGCCAGCAGTTACTCGAAGGGAAAAAGCACAGATACGCAGTATTTT,CASSYSKGKSTDTQYF
NA,TRBV13,TRBJ2-1,NA,TGTGCCAGCAGCTTTGACGGGGGGCCCAATGAGCAGTTCTTC,CASSFDGGPNEQFF
TRBD2,TRBV4-2,TRBJ2-2,NA,TGTGCCAGCAGCCGAGTCGCGGCCTCCTCCTGGGGGAGGGCCGGGGAGCTGTTTTTT,CASSRVAASSWGRAGELFF
NA,TRBV6-6,TRBJ1-1,NA,TGTGCCAGCAGTTACGGGACGGTGAACACTGAAGCTTTCTTT,CASSYGTVNTEAFF
NA,TRBV28,TRBJ1-2,few,TGTGCCCGCCGGGGGGCGGGGAGGGCGACTCTAAACTATGGCTACACCTTC,CARRGAGRATLNYGYTF
TRBD1,TRBV29-1,TRBJ1-3,once,TGCAGCGTTGCGGCAGGGGGGTCAGGAAACACCATATATTTT,CSVAAGGSGNTIYF